The rows below give T cell receptor beta chains drawn from one sample of a study of human T cells and chemical hapten exposure. TCRdb reprocessed the RACE reads with MiXCR, giving one entry per CDR3 protein. Seen here are a few hundred thousand distinct CDR3 sequences, approximately 7.5% observed once, and the top ten hold more than 1%. This specimen consisted of whole blood, obtained in connection with sensitization to the hapten diphenylcyclopropenone (DPC). The receptors shown here come from a man aged 18 to 30 with alopecia areata. Some clones in this sample may be carry-over from other donors' samples. The CDR3 runs from the conserved cysteine through the conserved F or W. Each record gives: clone size, V gene, J gene, D gene, CDR3 DNA, CDR3 protein. D genes are given only for firm matches. Clone size is given for some rows only: seen once, a few or many times, or a class if the clone is expanded.

few	TRBV4-1	TRBJ1-5	-	TGCGCCAGCAGCCAAGATCCGGGGATCCAGCCCCAGCATTTT	CASSQDPGIQPQHF
few	TRBV7-9	TRBJ2-1	TRBD2	TGTGCCAGCAGCTTTTACCGGGACTACCTCTCCAATGAGCAGTTCTTC	CASSFYRDYLSNEQFF
-	TRBV11-2	TRBJ2-3	-	TGTGCCAGCAGCTTAGATAATACAGGGTTTGCAGATACGCAGTATTTT	CASSLDNTGFADTQYF
-	TRBV10-3	TRBJ2-7	-	TGTGCCATCACTACAACCGGGCTAAGGTCCTACGAGCAGTACTTC	CAITTTGLRSYEQYF
few	TRBV18	TRBJ1-1	TRBD1	TGTGCCAGCTCACCTAGAATGGGACAGGCCATGAACACTGAAGCTTTCTTT	CASSPRMGQAMNTEAFF
many	TRBV29-1	TRBJ2-1	TRBD2	TGCAGCGTTGGGGGACTAGCGGGGGCGGGCTCCTACAATGAGCAGTTCTTC	CSVGGLAGAGSYNEQFF
many	TRBV6-6	TRBJ1-1	TRBD1	TGTGCCAGCAGTTGGCTGAGACAGGGGGCCTCTGAAGCTTTCTTT	CASSWLRQGASEAFF
few	TRBV9	TRBJ1-2	-	TGTGCCAGCAGCGTATCTGCAGGAAACTATGGCTACACCTTC	CASSVSAGNYGYTF
few	TRBV7-9	TRBJ1-4	TRBD1	TGTGCCAGCAGCTTAGGGGAGGACAGGGCGAGCGAAAAACTGTTTTTT	CASSLGEDRASEKLFF
many	TRBV29-1	TRBJ2-2	-	TGCAGCGTTGAAAGATCCGGGGAGCTGTTTTTT	CSVERSGELFF
many	TRBV29-1	TRBJ2-5	-	TGCAGCGTTGTTTCGGGGGAGACCCAGTACTTC	CSVVSGETQYF
many	TRBV20-1	TRBJ2-1	TRBD2	TGCAGTGCTAGAGATTACACTAGCGGGGGTAGCAGTGAGCAGTTCTTC	CSARDYTSGGSSEQFF
few	TRBV5-1	TRBJ2-1	TRBD2	TGCGCCAGCAGCTTGGCCGCGGGGGGTGAGCAGTTCTTC	CASSLAAGGEQFF
many	TRBV5-1	TRBJ2-3	TRBD2	TGCGCCAGCAGCCTGACTAGCCTCAGGGCAGATACGCAGTATTTT	CASSLTSLRADTQYF
-	TRBV7-2	TRBJ2-7	-	TGTGCCAGCAGCTTCGAACTTTTCTCCTACGAGCAGTACTTC	CASSFELFSYEQYF
-	TRBV5-8	TRBJ2-3	TRBD1	TGTGCCAGCAGCTCAACAGGGGGTAACACAGATACGCAGTATTTT	CASSSTGGNTDTQYF
many	TRBV6-5	TRBJ1-5	-	TGTGCCAGCAGTTCCGGGACCCATAGCAATCAGCCCCAGCATTTT	CASSSGTHSNQPQHF
-	TRBV7-2	TRBJ1-5	TRBD1	TGTGCCAGCAGCCCCCGTGACAGGGGTGACAATCAGCCCCAGCATTTT	CASSPRDRGDNQPQHF
few	TRBV20-1	TRBJ2-5	-	TGCAGTGCTAGAAGCAAACAAGAGACCCAGTACTTC	CSARSKQETQYF
few	TRBV7-3	TRBJ1-1	-	TGTGCCAGCAGCTCGGGACTTTCTCCCCCCACTGAAGCTTTCTTT	CASSSGLSPPTEAFF
few	TRBV11-2	TRBJ2-4	TRBD2	TGTGCCAGCAGCGCATTACTAGCGAGGAAAAACATTCAGTACTTC	CASSALLARKNIQYF
few	TRBV29-1	TRBJ1-1	-	TGCAGCGTTGAAGATAGGGGGGACCGCGTAAAGGTAGCTTTCTTT	CSVEDRGDRVKVAFF
many	TRBV6-4	TRBJ2-3	TRBD1	TGTGCCAGCAGTGAGGGACAGGGGGCAGATACGCAGTATTTT	CASSEGQGADTQYF
-	TRBV9	TRBJ2-1	TRBD2	TGTGCCAGCAGCGTATCTGGGAGGACTAGCGGGTTAATTGAAGGTGATGAGCAGTTCTTC	CASSVSGRTSGLIEGDEQFF
few	TRBV9	TRBJ2-1	-	TGTGCCAGCAGCGTAGAGAGCTTTCGGGAGCAGTTCTTC	CASSVESFREQFF
-	TRBV5-6	TRBJ1-3	-	TGTGCCAGCAGCTTGAATATCTACTCTGGAAACACCATATATTTT	CASSLNIYSGNTIYF
few	TRBV10-2	TRBJ2-7	-	TGCGCCAGCAGTGTCGCCGGGACCGGTTACGAGCAGTACTTC	CASSVAGTGYEQYF
-	TRBV5-1	TRBJ1-1	TRBD1	TGCGCCAGCAGTACCCAGGGGGCTCTGGAAGCTTTCTTT	CASSTQGALEAFF
-	TRBV20-1	TRBJ1-5	-	TGCAGTGCTGGGGGGACGGTTGATCAGCCCCAGCATTTT	CSAGGTVDQPQHF
many	TRBV11-2	TRBJ2-1	-	TGTGCCAGCAGCTTAGATGGGCGGGGCCACGAGCAGTTCTTC	CASSLDGRGHEQFF
few	TRBV5-4	TRBJ1-2	-	TGTGCCAGCAGCGATTTCACGGCCCGCTATGGCTACACCTTC	CASSDFTARYGYTF
few	TRBV29-1	TRBJ2-2	TRBD1	TGCAGCGTCGATCTCACAGGGGACGGGGAGCTGTTTTTT	CSVDLTGDGELFF
-	TRBV7-9	TRBJ2-1	-	TGTGCCAGCAGCTTACCCAGGGGAGTTACCAATGAGCAGTTCTTC	CASSLPRGVTNEQFF
-	TRBV15	TRBJ1-2	-	TGTGCCACCAGCAGAGAGGACGCCCTACGGGCCTATGGCTACACCTTC	CATSREDALRAYGYTF
many	TRBV10-3	TRBJ2-2	-	TGTGCCATCAGTAAACCGGGACGGCATCTCAGCCGGGAGCTGTTTTTT	CAISKPGRHLSRELFF
many	TRBV10-1	TRBJ1-2	-	TGCGCCAGCAGTGAGGAACCGGGCTTTAACTATGGCTACACCTTC	CASSEEPGFNYGYTF